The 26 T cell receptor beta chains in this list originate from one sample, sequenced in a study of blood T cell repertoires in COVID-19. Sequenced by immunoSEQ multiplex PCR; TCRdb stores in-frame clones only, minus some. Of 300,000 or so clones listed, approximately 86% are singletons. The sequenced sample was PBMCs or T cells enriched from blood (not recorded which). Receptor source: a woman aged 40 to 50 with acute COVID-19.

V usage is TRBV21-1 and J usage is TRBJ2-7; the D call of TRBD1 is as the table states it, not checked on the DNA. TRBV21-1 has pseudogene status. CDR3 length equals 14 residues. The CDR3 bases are TGTGCCAGCAGCAAAGCAAGCAGGGAAGTAGGACAGTACTTC. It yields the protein CASSKASREVGQYF.

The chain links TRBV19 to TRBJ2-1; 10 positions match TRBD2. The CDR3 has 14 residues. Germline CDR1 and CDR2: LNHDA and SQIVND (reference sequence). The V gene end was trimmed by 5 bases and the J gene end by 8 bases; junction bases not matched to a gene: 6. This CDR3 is CASSVTSGIDEQFF. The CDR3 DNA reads TGTGCCAGTAGTGTCACTAGCGGGATCGATGAGCAGTTCTTC. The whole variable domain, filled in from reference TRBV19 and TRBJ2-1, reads DGGITQSPKYLFRKEGQNVTLSCEQNLNHDAMYWYRQDPGQGLRLIYYSQIVNDFQKGDIAEGYSVSREKKESFPLTVTSAQKNPTAFYLCASSVTSGIDEQFFGPGTRLTVL.

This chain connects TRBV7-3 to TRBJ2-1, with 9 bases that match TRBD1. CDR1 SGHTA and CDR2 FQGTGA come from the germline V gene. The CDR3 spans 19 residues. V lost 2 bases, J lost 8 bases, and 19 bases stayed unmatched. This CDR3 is CASSLPTRDRAGVRHEQFF. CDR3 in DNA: TGTGCCAGCAGCTTACCCACCCGGGACAGGGCCGGGGTGAGACATGAGCAGTTCTTC.

CDR3 residues: CASSSRTGVNTEAFF. The CDR3 coding sequence is TGTGCCAGCAGTTCCCGGACAGGGGTGAACACTGAAGCTTTCTTT. This chain uses TRBV6-5 with TRBJ1-1; TRBD1 aligns across 9 bases. J gave up 0 bases and V 4 bases, and 3 bases lay outside the gene matches. This CDR3 spans 15 amino acids. CDR1 is MNHEY and CDR2 is SVGAGI in the germline V gene.

The CDR3 bases are TGTGCCAGCAGGGCGGCGAGCACCGGGGAGCTGTTTTTT. It encodes CASRAASTGELFF. The V gene is TRBV28, the J gene TRBJ2-2; no reliable D call. V lost 6 bases, J lost 4 bases, and 9 bases lay in between. CDR1 and CDR2 (germline): MDHEN, SYDVKM. This CDR3 region has 13 residues.

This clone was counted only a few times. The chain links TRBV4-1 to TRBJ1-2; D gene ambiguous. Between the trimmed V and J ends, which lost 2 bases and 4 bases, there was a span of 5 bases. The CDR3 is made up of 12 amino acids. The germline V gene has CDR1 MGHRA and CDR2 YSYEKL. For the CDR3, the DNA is TGCGCCAGCAGCCAATCATCCTATGGCTACACCTTC. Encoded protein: CASSQSSYGYTF.

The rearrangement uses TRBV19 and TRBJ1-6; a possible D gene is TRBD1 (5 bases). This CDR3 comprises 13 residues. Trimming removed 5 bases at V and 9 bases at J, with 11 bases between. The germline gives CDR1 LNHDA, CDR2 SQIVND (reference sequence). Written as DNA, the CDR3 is TGTGCCAGTAGTCAGGGTCGCATTTCACCCCTCCACTTT. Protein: CASSQGRISPLHF.

CDR3 DNA: TGTGCCAGCTCACCTCAGGGGCTTAACGAGAGAAATACGCAGTATTTT. Translation gives CASSPQGLNERNTQYF. This chain connects TRBV18 to TRBJ2-3, with D perhaps TRBD1 (6 bases). Trimming shortened V by 3 bases and J by 7 bases, and 20 bases separated the two germline ends. The CDR3 loop spans 16 amino acids. Per germline, CDR1 KGHSH and CDR2 LQKENI.

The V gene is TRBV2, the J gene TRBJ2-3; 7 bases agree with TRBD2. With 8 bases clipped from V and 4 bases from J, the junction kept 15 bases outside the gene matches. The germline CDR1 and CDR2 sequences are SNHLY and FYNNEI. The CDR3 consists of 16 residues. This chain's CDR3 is CASSSGWTRASDTQYF. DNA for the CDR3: TGTGCCAGCTCCAGCGGGTGGACTAGGGCGTCAGATACGCAGTATTTT.

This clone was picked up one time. The CDR3 loop reads CASSGRLNPGQFYTF. Written as DNA, the CDR3 is TGTGCCAGCAGCGGAAGACTAAATCCGGGACAGTTCTACACCTTC. The chain carries TRBV6-5 and TRBJ1-2, with 7 positions matching TRBD1. The CDR3 contains 15 residues. The J segment lost 10 bases and the V segment lost 6 bases, leaving 17 bases of the junction unmatched. The germline gives CDR1 MNHEY, CDR2 SVGAGI.

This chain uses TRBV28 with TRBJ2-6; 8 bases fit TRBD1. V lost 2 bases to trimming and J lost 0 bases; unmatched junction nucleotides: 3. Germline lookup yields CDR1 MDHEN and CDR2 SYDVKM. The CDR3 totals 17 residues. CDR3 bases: TGTGCCAGCAGTTTAAGGACAGGGAGCTCTGGGGCCAACGTCCTGACTTTC. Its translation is CASSLRTGSSGANVLTF.

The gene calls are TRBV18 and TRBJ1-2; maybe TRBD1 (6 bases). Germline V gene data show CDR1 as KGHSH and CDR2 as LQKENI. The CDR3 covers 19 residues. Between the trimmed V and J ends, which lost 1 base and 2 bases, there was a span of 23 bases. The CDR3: CASSPLNFYRQDRNYGYTF. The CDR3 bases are TGTGCCAGCTCACCACTTAACTTTTACCGACAGGACCGCAACTATGGCTACACCTTC.

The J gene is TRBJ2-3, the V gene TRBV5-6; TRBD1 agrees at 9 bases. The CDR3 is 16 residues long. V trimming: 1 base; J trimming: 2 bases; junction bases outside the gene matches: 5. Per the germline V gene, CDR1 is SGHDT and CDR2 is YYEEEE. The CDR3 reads CASSLLQGAFTDTQYF. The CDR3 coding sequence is TGTGCCAGCAGCTTGTTACAGGGGGCATTCACAGATACGCAGTATTTT.

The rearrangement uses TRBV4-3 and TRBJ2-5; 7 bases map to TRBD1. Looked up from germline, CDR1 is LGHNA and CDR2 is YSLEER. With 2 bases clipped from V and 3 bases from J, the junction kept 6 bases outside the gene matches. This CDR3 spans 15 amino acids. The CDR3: CASSQTGTAKETQYF. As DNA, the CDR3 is TGCGCCAGCAGCCAAACCGGGACAGCAAAAGAGACCCAGTACTTC.

The CDR3 DNA reads as TGTGCCAGCAGCTTTTCCAGGGATGAGCAGTTCTTC. Amino acid sequence: CASSFSRDEQFF. J is TRBJ2-1 and V is TRBV7-2; possibly TRBD1 for D (5 bases). The germline V gene has CDR1 SGHTA and CDR2 FQGNSA. The CDR3 is 12 amino acids. Trimming left V 3 bases short and J 8 bases short, with 8 bases between. Complete variable domain (other parts from reference TRBV7-2 and TRBJ2-1): GAGVSQSPSNKVTEKGKDVELRCDPISGHTALYWYRQSLGQGLEFLIYFQGNSAPDKSGLPSDRFSAERTGGSVSTLTIQRTQQEDSAVYLCASSFSRDEQFFGPGTRLTVL.

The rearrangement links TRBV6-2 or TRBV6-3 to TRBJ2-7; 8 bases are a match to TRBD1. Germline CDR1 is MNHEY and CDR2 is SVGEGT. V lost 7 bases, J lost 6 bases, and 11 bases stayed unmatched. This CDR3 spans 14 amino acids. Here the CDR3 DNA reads TGTGCCAGCACCCCTTTTGGGCAGGGGGCCGAGCAGTACTTC. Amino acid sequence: CASTPFGQGAEQYF.

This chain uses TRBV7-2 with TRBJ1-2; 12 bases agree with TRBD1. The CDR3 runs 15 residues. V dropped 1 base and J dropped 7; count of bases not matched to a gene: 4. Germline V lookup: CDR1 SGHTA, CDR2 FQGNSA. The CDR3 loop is CASSLVGTGGSGYTF. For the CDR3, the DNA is TGTGCCAGCAGCTTAGTGGGGACAGGGGGCAGTGGCTACACCTTC. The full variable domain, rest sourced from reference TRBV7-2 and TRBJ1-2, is GAGVSQSPSNKVTEKGKDVELRCDPISGHTALYWYRQSLGQGLEFLIYFQGNSAPDKSGLPSDRFSAERTGGSVSTLTIQRTQQEDSAVYLCASSLVGTGGSGYTFGSGTRLTVV.

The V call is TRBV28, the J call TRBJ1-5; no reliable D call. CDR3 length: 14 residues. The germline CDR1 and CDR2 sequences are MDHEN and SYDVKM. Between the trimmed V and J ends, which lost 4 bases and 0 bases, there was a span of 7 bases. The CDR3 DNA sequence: TGTGCCAGCAGTTCCGAGGTTAGCAATCAGCCCCAGCATTTT. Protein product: CASSSEVSNQPQHF.

This chain's CDR3 is CASSPAGTGVGNTIYF. The CDR3, as DNA: TGTGCCAGCTCACCTGCCGGGACAGGGGTAGGAAACACCATATATTTT. The V and J genes are TRBV18 and TRBJ1-3; 10 bases agree with TRBD1. V was clipped by 3 bases and J by 4 bases; unmatched bases: 6. The CDR3 loop spans 16 amino acids. Per the germline V gene, CDR1 is KGHSH and CDR2 is LQKENI.

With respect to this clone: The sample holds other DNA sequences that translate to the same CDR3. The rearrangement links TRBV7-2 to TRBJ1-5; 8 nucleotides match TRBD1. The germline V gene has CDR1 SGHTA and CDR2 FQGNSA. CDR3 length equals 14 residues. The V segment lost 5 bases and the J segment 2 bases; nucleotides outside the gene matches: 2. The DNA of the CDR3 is TGTGCCAGCAGCCTGACAGGGGGCAATCAGCCCCAGCATTTT. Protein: CASSLTGGNQPQHF.

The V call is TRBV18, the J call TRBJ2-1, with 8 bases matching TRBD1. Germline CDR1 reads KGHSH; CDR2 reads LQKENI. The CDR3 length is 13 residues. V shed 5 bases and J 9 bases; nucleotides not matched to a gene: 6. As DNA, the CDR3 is TGTGCCAGCTCAGTACAGGGGGGTGGTGAGCAGTTCTTC. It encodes CASSVQGGGEQFF.

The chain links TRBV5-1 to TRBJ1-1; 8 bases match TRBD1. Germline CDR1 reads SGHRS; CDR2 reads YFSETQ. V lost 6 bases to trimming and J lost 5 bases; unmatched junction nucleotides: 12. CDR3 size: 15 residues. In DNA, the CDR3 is TGCGCCAGCACCTATTCAGGGACAGGAGCTACTGAAGCTTTCTTT. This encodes CASTYSGTGATEAFF.

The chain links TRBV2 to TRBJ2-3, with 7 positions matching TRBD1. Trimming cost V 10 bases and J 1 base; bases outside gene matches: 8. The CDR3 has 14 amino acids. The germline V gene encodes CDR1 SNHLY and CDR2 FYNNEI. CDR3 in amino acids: CATENRGGTDTQYF. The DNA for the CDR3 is TGTGCCACCGAGAACAGGGGTGGCACAGATACGCAGTATTTT. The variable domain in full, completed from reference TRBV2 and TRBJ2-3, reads EPEVTQTPSHQVTQMGQEVILRCVPISNHLYFYWYRQILGQKVEFLVSFYNNEISEKSEIFDDQFSVERPDGSNFTLKIRSTKLEDSAMYFCATENRGGTDTQYFGPGTRLTVL.

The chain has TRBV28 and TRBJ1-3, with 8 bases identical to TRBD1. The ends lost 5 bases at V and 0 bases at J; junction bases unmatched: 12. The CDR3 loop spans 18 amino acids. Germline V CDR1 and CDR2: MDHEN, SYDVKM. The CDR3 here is CASSTDGTGISSGNTIYF. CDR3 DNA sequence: TGTGCCAGCAGTACCGACGGGACAGGTATCTCCTCTGGAAACACCATATATTTT.

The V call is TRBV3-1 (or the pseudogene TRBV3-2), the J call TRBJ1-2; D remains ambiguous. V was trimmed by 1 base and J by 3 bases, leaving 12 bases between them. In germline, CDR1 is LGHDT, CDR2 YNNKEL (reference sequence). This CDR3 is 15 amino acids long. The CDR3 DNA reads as TGTGCCAGCAGCCAAGGAATGGGCAGCTACTATGGCTACACCTTC. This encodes CASSQGMGSYYGYTF.

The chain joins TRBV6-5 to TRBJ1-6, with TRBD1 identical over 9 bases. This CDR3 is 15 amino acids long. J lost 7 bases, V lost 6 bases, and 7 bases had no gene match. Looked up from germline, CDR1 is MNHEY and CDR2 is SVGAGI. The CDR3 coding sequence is TGTGCCAGCAGGTCCTCCGGGACAGGGAATTCACCCCTCCACTTT. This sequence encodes CASRSSGTGNSPLHF.